The entry below gives a single TCR beta chain sequence along with its context. As yet, its antigen is unknown. This sample is drawn from a study of shared clonotypes between healthy human individuals. Study-level results: Investigators collected only blood, and repertoires in tissues likely differ.

The V and J ends lost 6 bases and 11 bases respectively, with 17 bases between them. This CDR3 spans 12 amino acids. Looked up from germline, CDR1 is SGHDT and CDR2 is YYEEEE. Only Caucasian adults living in Nashville, Tennessee served as donors. TCRdb's copy holds only in-frame clones and misses some; the assay was immunoSEQ multiplex PCR. Of some 530,000 clones listed, about 78% were seen once; the top ten hold about 12%. Sequences were obtained from PBMCs. The origin of this receptor is a woman aged 40 to 55 in good health. Some clones in this sample may be carry-over from other donors' samples. The chain recombines TRBV5-6 with TRBJ1-1, with D unclear. The CDR3 reads CASTRGEGLAFF. CDR3 DNA sequence: TGTGCCAGCACCCGTGGGGAAGGGTTGGCTTTCTTT.